The 10 T cell receptor beta chains presented below share a single source sample, sequenced in a study of long-term antiretroviral therapy in people with HIV. Version v3.0 of the immunoSEQ assay ran at survey level. Libraries were prepared by immunoSEQ multiplex PCR; TCRdb keeps only in-frame clonotypes and omits some of them. This repertoire shows some 40,000 clones, more than 70% found once; its top ten account for about 6%. The sequenced sample was unsorted PBMCs, obtained 3.1 years after starting antiretroviral therapy. Receptors were obtained from a woman in her forties or fifties with HIV.

The rearrangement links TRBV5-1 to TRBJ2-2; TRBD2 matches at 10 bases. CDR3 length: 16 residues. Germline loops: CDR1 SGHRS, CDR2 YFSETQ. Trimming at V came to 7 bases and at J to 0 bases, leaving 6 bases not matched to a gene. The CDR3 sequence: CASETGTSANTGELFF. CDR3 nucleotide sequence: TGCGCCAGCGAAACCGGGACTAGCGCGAACACCGGGGAGCTGTTTTTT.

The chain carries TRBV5-5 and TRBJ2-3; D tentatively reads TRBD1 or TRBD2 (5 bases each). Trimming removed 4 bases from V and 0 bases from J, with 15 bases in between. The CDR3 spans 16 residues. The germline V gene has CDR1 SGHKS and CDR2 YYEKEE (reference sequence). The CDR3, as DNA: TGTGCCAGCAGCAGACCGGGACCTACTAGCACAGATACGCAGTATTTT. Amino acid sequence: CASSRPGPTSTDTQYF.

The J gene is TRBJ2-2, the V gene TRBV7-2; D ambiguous. The germline V gene encodes CDR1 SGHTA and CDR2 FQGNSA. The CDR3 is made up of 13 amino acids. Trimming pared 2 bases from V and 5 bases from J, leaving 6 bases between. In DNA form, the CDR3 reads TGTGCCAGCAGCTTAATTCGGACCGGGGAGCTGTTTTTT. Translation gives CASSLIRTGELFF.

This chain joins TRBV7-9 and TRBJ1-2; D perhaps matches TRBD1 (6 bases). V dropped 4 bases and J dropped 3 bases, with 18 bases sitting between them. This CDR3 region has 16 residues. The germline gives CDR1 SEHNR, CDR2 FQNEAQ (reference sequence). CDR3 sequence: CASSSGQSQMDYGYTF. CDR3 DNA: TGTGCCAGCAGCTCAGGACAGTCCCAGATGGACTATGGCTACACCTTC.

This chain links TRBV7-3 with TRBJ2-7; 7 bases are a match to TRBD2. The ends lost 5 bases at V and 7 bases at J; junction bases unmatched: 8. CDR1 SGHTA and CDR2 FQGTGA come from the germline V gene. The CDR3 extends over 13 amino acids. CDR3 nucleotide sequence: TGTGCCAGCAGCGCAACCACCGGGGGGGAGCAGTACTTC. This sequence encodes CASSATTGGEQYF.

This chain connects TRBV7-2 to TRBJ2-5, with TRBD2 matching 9 bases. CDR3 length equals 15 residues. Per germline, CDR1 SGHTA and CDR2 FQGNSA. V gave up 5 bases and J gave up 2 bases; unmatched junction bases: 6. For the CDR3, the DNA is TGTGCCAGCAGCCTACTAGCGGGCGAACAAGAGACCCAGTACTTC. This translates into CASSLLAGEQETQYF.

The chain carries TRBV6-1 and TRBJ1-3; no clear D gene. Germline V lookup: CDR1 MNHNS, CDR2 SASEGT. V dropped 0 bases and J dropped 7 bases, with 13 bases sitting between them. The CDR3 length is 15 residues. The CDR3 sequence is CASSEAGRWSNTIYF. CDR3 coding DNA: TGTGCCAGCAGTGAAGCTGGACGGTGGAGTAACACCATATATTTT.

The genes are TRBV7-8 and TRBJ2-7; tentative D call: TRBD1 (5 bases). V lost 3 bases to trimming and J lost 0 bases, with 9 bases between them. There are 14 residues in the CDR3. Germline V gene data show CDR1 as SGHVS and CDR2 as FQNEAQ. Here the CDR3 DNA reads TGTGCCAGCAGCTTGGGGCAGCGCTCCTACGAGCAGTACTTC. Protein: CASSLGQRSYEQYF. Supplemented by reference TRBV7-8 and TRBJ2-7, the full variable domain reads GAGVSQSPRYKVAKRGQDVALRCDPISGHVSLFWYQQALGQGPEFLTYFQNEAQLDKSGLPSDRFFAERPEGSVSTLKIQRTQQEDSAVYLCASSLGQRSYEQYFGPGTRLTVT.

The chain has TRBV18 and TRBJ1-2; a possible D gene is TRBD1 (6 bases). The length of the CDR3 is 13 residues. With 2 bases removed from V and 6 bases from J, the gap between germline ends came to 10 bases. Germline-derived CDR1 and CDR2 are KGHSH and LQKENI. The CDR3 DNA is TGTGCCAGCTCACCAGGGGCAGGGGATGGCTACACCTTC. It encodes CASSPGAGDGYTF. Full variable domain (outside the CDR3, taken from reference TRBV18 and TRBJ1-2): NAGVMQNPRHLVRRRGQEARLRCSPMKGHSHVYWYRQLPEEGLKFMVYLQKENIIDESGMPKERFSAEFPKEGPSILRIQQVVRGDSAAYFCASSPGAGDGYTFGSGTRLTVV.

The rearrangement links TRBV7-8 to TRBJ2-7; D is uncertain. Germline V gene sequence: CDR1 SGHVS, CDR2 FQNEAQ. The length of the CDR3 is 12 residues. V was clipped by 4 bases and J by 5 bases, with 9 bases between them. CDR3 amino acids: CASSSYDDEQYF. In DNA form, the CDR3 reads TGTGCCAGCAGCTCCTATGACGACGAGCAGTACTTC. The whole variable domain, filled in from reference TRBV7-8 and TRBJ2-7, reads GAGVSQSPRYKVAKRGQDVALRCDPISGHVSLFWYQQALGQGPEFLTYFQNEAQLDKSGLPSDRFFAERPEGSVSTLKIQRTQQEDSAVYLCASSSYDDEQYFGPGTRLTVT.